This TCR beta chain was documented in a study of monozygotic twins with inflammatory bowel disease. Study-wide results and caveats: Healthy co-twins had higher TCRbeta inverse Simpson diversity than their IBD twins. Discrimination among different T cell subtypes was not achievable.

Researchers put TCRalpha and TCRbeta cDNA through two nested PCRs lasting approximately 17 and 9 cycles. From the 5' RACE reads, TCRdb lists one entry per CDR3 protein and no DNA. Its clone listing holds approximately 300,000 distinct CDR3 sequences. Worth noting for this clonotype: Its antigen is undetermined.

Germline V gene sequence: CDR1 SGHAT, CDR2 FQNNGV. This CDR3 has 18 amino acids. The specimen sequenced was blood. This TCR came from a human donor with ulcerative colitis or Crohn's disease, or a healthy co-twin of an affected twin (not recorded which). This sequence joins TRBV11-2 and TRBJ2-2; TCRdb lists TRBD2, though no DNA is available to test this call. The CDR3 here is CASSLDRLAGLGTGELFF.